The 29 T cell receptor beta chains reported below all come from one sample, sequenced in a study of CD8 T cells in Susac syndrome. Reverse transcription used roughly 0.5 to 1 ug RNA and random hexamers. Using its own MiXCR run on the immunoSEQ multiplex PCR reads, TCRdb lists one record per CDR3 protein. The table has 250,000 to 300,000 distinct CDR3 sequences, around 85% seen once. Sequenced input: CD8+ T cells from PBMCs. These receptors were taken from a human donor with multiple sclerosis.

The CDR3 bases are TGTGCCAGCAGCCAAGTTGGCACTAGCCCTTACAATGAGCAGTTCTTC. This gives the protein CASSQVGTSPYNEQFF. The V and J genes are TRBV4-2 and TRBJ2-1, with TRBD2 as a possible D gene (6 bases). This CDR3 is 16 amino acids long. The V end was cut by 1 base, the J end by 4 bases, with 14 bases between. The germline CDR1 and CDR2 sequences are LGHNA and YNFKEQ.

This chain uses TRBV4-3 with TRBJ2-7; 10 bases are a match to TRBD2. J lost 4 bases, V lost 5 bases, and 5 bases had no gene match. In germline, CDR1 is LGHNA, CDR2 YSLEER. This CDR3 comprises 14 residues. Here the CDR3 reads CASSSGAGGYEQYF. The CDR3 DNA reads TGCGCCAGCAGCAGTGGAGCGGGAGGGTACGAGCAGTACTTC.

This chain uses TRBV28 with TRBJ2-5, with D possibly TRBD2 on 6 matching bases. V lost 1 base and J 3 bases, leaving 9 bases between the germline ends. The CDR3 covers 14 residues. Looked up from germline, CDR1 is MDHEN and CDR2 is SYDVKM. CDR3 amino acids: CASSLFPGEETQYF. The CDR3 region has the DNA TGTGCCAGCAGTTTATTCCCGGGAGAAGAGACCCAGTACTTC.

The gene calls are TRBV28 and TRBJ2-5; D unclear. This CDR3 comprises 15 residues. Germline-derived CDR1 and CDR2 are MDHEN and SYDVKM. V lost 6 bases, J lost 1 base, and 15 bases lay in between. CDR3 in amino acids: CASSSWTDSQETQYF. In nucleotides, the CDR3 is TGTGCCAGCAGCTCCTGGACGGATTCCCAAGAGACCCAGTACTTC.

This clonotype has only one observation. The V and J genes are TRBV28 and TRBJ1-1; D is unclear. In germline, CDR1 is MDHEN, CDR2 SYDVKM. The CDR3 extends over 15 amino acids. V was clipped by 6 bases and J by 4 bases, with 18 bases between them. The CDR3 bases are TGTGCCAGCAGCCCTTTAGTTGGATCGGGCACTGAAGCTTTCTTT. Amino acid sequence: CASSPLVGSGTEAFF.

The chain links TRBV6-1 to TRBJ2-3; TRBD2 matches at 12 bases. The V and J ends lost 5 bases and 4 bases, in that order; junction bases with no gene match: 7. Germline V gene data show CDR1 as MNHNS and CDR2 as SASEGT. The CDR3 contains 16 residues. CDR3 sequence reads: CASSPPTSGSADTQYF. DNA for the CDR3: TGTGCCAGCAGTCCCCCGACTAGCGGGAGCGCAGATACGCAGTATTTT.

CDR3 protein: CVSQSGYEQYF. CDR3 nucleotides: TGTGTCAGTCAGAGCGGCTACGAGCAGTACTTC. The chain uses TRBV12-3 or TRBV12-4 and TRBJ2-7; a weak D match, TRBD2 (5 bases). The CDR3 is 11 amino acids.

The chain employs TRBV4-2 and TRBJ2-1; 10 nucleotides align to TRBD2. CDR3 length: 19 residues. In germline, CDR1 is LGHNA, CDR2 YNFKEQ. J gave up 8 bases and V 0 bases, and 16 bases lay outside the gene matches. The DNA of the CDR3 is TGTGCCAGCAGCCAAGAACGGTTGCTAGCGGGGGAACCTTTGGATGAGCAGTTCTTC. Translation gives CASSQERLLAGEPLDEQFF.

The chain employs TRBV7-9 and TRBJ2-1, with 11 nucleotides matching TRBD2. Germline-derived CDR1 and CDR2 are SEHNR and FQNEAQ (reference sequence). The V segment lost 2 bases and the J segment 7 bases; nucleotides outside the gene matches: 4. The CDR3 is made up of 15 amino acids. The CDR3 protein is CASSLSPSGGNEQFF. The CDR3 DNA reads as TGTGCCAGCAGCTTATCCCCTAGCGGGGGGAATGAGCAGTTCTTC.

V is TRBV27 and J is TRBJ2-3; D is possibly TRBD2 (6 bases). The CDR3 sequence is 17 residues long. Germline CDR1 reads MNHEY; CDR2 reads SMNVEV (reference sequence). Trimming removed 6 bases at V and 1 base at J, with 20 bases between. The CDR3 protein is CASRPIFGLPGTDTQYF. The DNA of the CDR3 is TGTGCCAGCAGGCCGATTTTTGGACTACCCGGCACAGATACGCAGTATTTT.

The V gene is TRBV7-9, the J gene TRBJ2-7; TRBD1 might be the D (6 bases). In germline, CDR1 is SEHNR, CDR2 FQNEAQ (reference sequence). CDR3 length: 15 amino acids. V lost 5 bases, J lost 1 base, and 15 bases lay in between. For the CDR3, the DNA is TGTGCCAGCAGCACTGCTAACAGGGATTCCTACGAGCAGTACTTC. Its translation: CASSTANRDSYEQYF.

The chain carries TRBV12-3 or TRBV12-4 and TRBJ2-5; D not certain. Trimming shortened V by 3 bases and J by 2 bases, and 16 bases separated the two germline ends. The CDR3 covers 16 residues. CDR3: CASSFNSHRQQETQYF. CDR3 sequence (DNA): TGTGCCAGCAGTTTTAATTCTCACAGACAACAAGAGACCCAGTACTTC.

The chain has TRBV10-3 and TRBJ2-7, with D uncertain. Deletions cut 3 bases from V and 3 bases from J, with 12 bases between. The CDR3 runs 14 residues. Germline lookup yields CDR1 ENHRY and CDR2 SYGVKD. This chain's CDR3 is CAISDALLFYEQYF. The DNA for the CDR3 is TGTGCCATCAGTGATGCGCTACTATTCTACGAGCAGTACTTC.

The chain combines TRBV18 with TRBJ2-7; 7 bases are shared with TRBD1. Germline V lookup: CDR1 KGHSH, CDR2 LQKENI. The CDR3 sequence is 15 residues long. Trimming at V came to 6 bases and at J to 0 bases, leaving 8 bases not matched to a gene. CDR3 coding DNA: TGTGCCAGCTCGCAGGCGGACAGGAGCTCCTACGAGCAGTACTTC. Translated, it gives CASSQADRSSYEQYF.

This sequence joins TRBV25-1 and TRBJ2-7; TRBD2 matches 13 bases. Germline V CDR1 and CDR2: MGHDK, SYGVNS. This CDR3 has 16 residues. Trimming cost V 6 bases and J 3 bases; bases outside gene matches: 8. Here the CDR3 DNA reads TGTGCCAGCAGGTCGGGACTAGCGGGAAGTCACTACGAGCAGTACTTC. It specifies CASRSGLAGSHYEQYF.

DNA of the CDR3: TGTGCCAGCAGTTTATCGGGGGCCTCTGGCTACACCTTC. Translation gives CASSLSGASGYTF. The chain has TRBV27 and TRBJ1-2, with D tentatively TRBD1 (6 bases). Trimming cost V 0 bases and J 7 bases, with 9 bases left between them. The germline V gene encodes CDR1 MNHEY and CDR2 SMNVEV (reference sequence). There are 13 residues in the CDR3.

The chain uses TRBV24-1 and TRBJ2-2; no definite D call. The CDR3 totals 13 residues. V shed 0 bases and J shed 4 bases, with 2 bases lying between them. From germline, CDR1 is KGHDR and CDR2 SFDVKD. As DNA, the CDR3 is TGTGCCACCAGTGATTTGTTCACCGGGGAGCTGTTTTTT. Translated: CATSDLFTGELFF.

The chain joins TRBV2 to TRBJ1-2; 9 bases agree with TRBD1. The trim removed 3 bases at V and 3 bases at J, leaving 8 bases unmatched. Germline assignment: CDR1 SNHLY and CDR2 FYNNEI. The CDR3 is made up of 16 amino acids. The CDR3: CASSDPRQGEDYGYTF. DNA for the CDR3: TGTGCCAGCAGTGATCCCCGACAGGGGGAAGACTATGGCTACACCTTC.

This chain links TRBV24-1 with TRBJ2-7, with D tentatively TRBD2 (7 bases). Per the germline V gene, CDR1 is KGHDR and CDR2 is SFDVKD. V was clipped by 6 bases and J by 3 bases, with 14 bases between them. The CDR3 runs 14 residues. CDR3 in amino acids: CATSPGGLDYEQYF. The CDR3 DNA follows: TGTGCCACCAGTCCCGGGGGGCTCGACTACGAGCAGTACTTC.

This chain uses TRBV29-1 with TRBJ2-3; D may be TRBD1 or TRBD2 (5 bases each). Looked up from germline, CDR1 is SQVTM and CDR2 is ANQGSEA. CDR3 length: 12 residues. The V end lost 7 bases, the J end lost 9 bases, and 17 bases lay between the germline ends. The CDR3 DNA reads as TGCAGCGGCATGAACGGGGCGCGAACGCAGTATTTT. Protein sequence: CSGMNGARTQYF.

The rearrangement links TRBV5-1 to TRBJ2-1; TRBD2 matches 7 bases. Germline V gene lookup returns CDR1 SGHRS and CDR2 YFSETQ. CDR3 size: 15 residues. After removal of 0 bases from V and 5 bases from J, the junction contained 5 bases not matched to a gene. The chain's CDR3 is CASSLVGRRNNEQFF. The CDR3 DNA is TGCGCCAGCAGCTTGGTCGGGAGGAGGAACAATGAGCAGTTCTTC. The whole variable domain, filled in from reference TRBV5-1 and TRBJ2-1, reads KAGVTQTPRYLIKTRGQQVTLSCSPISGHRSVSWYQQTPGQGLQFLFEYFSETQRNKGNFPGRFSGRQFSNSRSEMNVSTLELGDSALYLCASSLVGRRNNEQFFGPGTRLTVL.

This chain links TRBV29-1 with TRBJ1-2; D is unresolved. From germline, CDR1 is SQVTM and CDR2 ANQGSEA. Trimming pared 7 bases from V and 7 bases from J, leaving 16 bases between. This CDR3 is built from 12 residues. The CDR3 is CSAPEGYLGYTF. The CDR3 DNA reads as TGCAGCGCCCCTGAAGGCTACCTTGGCTACACCTTC.

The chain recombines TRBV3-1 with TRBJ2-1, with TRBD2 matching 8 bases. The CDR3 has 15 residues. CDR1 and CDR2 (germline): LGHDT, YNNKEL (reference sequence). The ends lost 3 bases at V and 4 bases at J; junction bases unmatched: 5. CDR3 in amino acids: CASSQDTSGYNEQFF. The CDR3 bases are TGTGCCAGCAGCCAGGATACTAGCGGATACAATGAGCAGTTCTTC.

As DNA, the CDR3 is TGTGCCAGCAGTCCCCCAATCTATGGCTACACCTTC. Protein sequence: CASSPPIYGYTF. The chain recombines TRBV28 with TRBJ1-2; D remains unclear. This CDR3 region has 12 residues. V lost 5 bases and J lost 4, with 8 bases in between. The V gene's germline CDR1 is MDHEN and CDR2 SYDVKM.

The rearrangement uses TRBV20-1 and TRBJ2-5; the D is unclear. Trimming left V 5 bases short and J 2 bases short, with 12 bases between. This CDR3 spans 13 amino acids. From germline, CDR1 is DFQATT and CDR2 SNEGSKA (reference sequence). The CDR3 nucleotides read TGCAGTGCTGAGCTGGCCGAGCAAGAGACCCAGTACTTC. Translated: CSAELAEQETQYF.

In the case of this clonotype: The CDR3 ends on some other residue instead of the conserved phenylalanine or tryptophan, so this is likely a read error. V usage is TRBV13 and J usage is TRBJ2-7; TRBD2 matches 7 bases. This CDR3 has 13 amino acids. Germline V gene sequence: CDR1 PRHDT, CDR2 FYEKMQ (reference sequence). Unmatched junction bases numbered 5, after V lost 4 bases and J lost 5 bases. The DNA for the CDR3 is TGTGCCAGCAGCTCCCAGCGGGACCACGAGCAGTACTGC. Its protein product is CASSSQRDHEQYC.

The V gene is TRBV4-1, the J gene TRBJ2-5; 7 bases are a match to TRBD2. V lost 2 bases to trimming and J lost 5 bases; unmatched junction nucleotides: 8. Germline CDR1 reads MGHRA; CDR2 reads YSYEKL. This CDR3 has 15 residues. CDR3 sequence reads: CASSQFAGEMETQYF. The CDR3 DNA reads TGCGCCAGCAGCCAATTTGCGGGAGAAATGGAGACCCAGTACTTC.

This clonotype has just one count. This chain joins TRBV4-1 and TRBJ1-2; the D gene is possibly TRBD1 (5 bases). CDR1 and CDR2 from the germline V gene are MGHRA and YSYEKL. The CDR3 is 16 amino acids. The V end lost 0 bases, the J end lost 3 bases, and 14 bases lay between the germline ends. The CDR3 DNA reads TGCGCCAGCAGCCAAGATAGAGCGGGACGGTACTATGGCTACACCTTC. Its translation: CASSQDRAGRYYGYTF.

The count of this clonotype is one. The CDR3 sequence: CASSGQAGRDTEAFF. In nucleotides, the CDR3 is TGTGCCAGCAGCGGACAGGCGGGACGGGACACTGAAGCTTTCTTT. This rearrangement joins TRBV5-4 to TRBJ1-1; 7 bases are shared with TRBD1. The CDR3 spans 15 residues. The germline gives CDR1 SGHNT, CDR2 YYREEE (reference sequence). The V segment lost 4 bases and the J segment 3 bases; nucleotides outside the gene matches: 9. Full variable domain (remainder filled in from reference TRBV5-4 and TRBJ1-1): ETGVTQSPTHLIKTRGQQVTLRCSSQSGHNTVSWYQQALGQGPQFIFQYYREEENGRGNFPPRFSGLQFPNYSSELNVNALELDDSALYLCASSGQAGRDTEAFFGQGTRLTVV.